This T cell receptor beta chain was sequenced for a study of a mutant IDH1 vaccine in newly diagnosed glioma. About the research overall: Patients under treatment included 62.5% males and around 38% females and had a mean age of around 43 years. Standard pretreatment was either radiotherapy, temozolomide, or, for most, radiochemotherapy with temozolomide.

Time point in this sample: baseline, week 1 (first vaccination visit). Treatment specified: pre-vaccination baseline after standard-of-care therapy. V lost 0 bases, J lost 0 bases, and 11 bases stayed unmatched. The germline V gene encodes CDR1 SGHDT and CDR2 YYEEEE. The CDR3 sequence is 18 residues long. The protocol was immunoSEQ multiplex PCR, while the TCRdb copy is restricted to in-frame clones and leaves out a portion. This table has 98,000 or so clones, roughly 89% appearing once. The chain combines TRBV5-6 with TRBJ2-7; 8 bases are shared with TRBD1. The receptor was isolated from a woman aged 45-65 years with glioma. Sequences were derived from PBMCs, sampled from a glioma patient treated with radiotherapy, temozolomide or both. The CDR3 nucleotides read TGTGCCAGCAGCTTGGGACAGGGGCTCGGCTCGGGCTCCTACGAGCAGTACTTC. Protein product: CASSLGQGLGSGSYEQYF. The variable domain in full, completed from reference TRBV5-6 and TRBJ2-7, reads DAGVTQSPTHLIKTRGQQVTLRCSPKSGHDTVSWYQQALGQGPQFIFQYYEEEERQRGNFPDRFSGHQFPNYSSELNVNALLLGDSALYLCASSLGQGLGSGSYEQYFGPGTRLTVT.